This is a list of T cell receptor beta chains from one sample in a study of blood T cell repertoires in COVID-19. Measured with immunoSEQ multiplex PCR; TCRdb has only the in-frame clones, and not every one. The table records some 41,000 clones, about 81% of them present only once. The sequenced sample was peripheral blood. The receptors derive from a man aged 35-49 years with active or convalescent COVID-19. Each CDR3 is given with its conserved first and last residue.

j_gene	v_gene	CDR3aa
TRBJ2-3	TRBV7-8	CASSPSTDTQYF
TRBJ2-1	TRBV30	CAWRGLAGFGEFF
TRBJ1-2	TRBV6-6	CASSLRGLGYGYTF
TRBJ2-7	TRBV10-1	CASSASGDYEQYF
TRBJ2-6	TRBV9	CASSASGAGANVLTF
TRBJ2-2	TRBV3-1/TRBV3-2	CASSLSTGGLNTGELFF
TRBJ1-3	TRBV10-3	CAVAGTGGNTIYF
TRBJ2-6	TRBV2	CASSAGQGVNVLTF
TRBJ2-2	TRBV4-3	CASSQVDRDTGELFF
TRBJ1-2	TRBV3-1/TRBV3-2	CASSQVTGGYGYTF
TRBJ2-1	TRBV2	CASKPSGDEQFF
TRBJ2-7	TRBV6-6	CASSLGGSYEQYF
TRBJ1-1	TRBV21-1	CASNILDAGLANTEAFF
TRBJ2-7	TRBV5-1	CASSLTLDSREQYF
TRBJ1-3	TRBV19	CASSGSSGNTIYF
TRBJ1-6	TRBV2	CASSEKGLNSPLHF
TRBJ2-1	TRBV25-1	CASTGLAGMHEQFF
TRBJ2-7	TRBV18	CASSPVLASEQYF
TRBJ1-4	TRBV9	CASSVGTAGLNEKLFF
TRBJ1-6	TRBV7-8	CASSTDSYLSNSPLHF
TRBJ2-7	TRBV9	CASSVGWSSSYEQYF
TRBJ2-7	TRBV2	CASMPLTYEQYF